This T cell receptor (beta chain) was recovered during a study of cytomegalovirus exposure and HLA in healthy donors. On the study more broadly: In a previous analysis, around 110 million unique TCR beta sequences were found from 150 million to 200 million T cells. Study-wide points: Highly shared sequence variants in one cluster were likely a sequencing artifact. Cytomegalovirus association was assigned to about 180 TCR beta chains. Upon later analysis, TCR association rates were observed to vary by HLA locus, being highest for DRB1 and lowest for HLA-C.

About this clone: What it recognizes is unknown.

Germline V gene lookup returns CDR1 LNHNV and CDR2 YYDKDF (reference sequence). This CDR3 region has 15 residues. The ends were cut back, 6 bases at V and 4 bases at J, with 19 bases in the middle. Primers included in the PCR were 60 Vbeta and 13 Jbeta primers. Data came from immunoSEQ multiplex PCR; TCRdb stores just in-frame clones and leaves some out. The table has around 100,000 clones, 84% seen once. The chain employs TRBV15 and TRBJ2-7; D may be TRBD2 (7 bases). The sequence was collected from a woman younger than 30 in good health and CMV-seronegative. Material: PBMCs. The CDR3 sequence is CATSRGAGQVYEQYF. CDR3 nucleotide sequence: TGTGCCACCAGTCGGGGGGCAGGGCAGGTATACGAGCAGTACTTC.